Sequencing of this T cell receptor beta chain was carried out in a study of blood T cell repertoires in COVID-19. Clones were read by immunoSEQ multiplex PCR, and TCRdb kept only the in-frame ones, dropping some. The sample contains 150,000 or so clones, roughly 84% of which appear only once. This clone was seen a single time. The germline V and J ends were trimmed by 5 bases and 2 bases, with 9 bases remaining between them. CDR3 size: 13 residues. CDR1 is LNHNV, CDR2 YYDKDF, per germline (reference sequence). Material: peripheral blood. V and J are TRBV15 and TRBJ2-5, with D possibly matching TRBD1 (6 bases). This TCR derives from a man aged 55-75 years with COVID-19, enrolled during active disease. The CDR3: CATSAGQQETQYF. The DNA for the CDR3 is TGTGCCACCAGCGCAGGACAGCAAGAGACCCAGTACTTC.